This T cell receptor (beta chain) was documented in a study of Ad26.COV2.S vaccination and SARS-CoV-2 variants. Across the whole study: Donor got 5x10^10 or 1x10^11 viral particles of Ad26.COV2.S. Study-wide results and caveats: Vaccinees reportedly had broad spike-specific CD8+ and CD4+ T cell responses.

Treatment: over 15 received Ad26.COV2.S at low or high dose, single or two shots; several received placebo; per-sample allocation not given. Samples were taken on day 63 after the first vaccine or placebo injection. Boston hosted the donor, who was an adult aged 18-55 years. The administered vaccine (an Ad26 vector) expressed Wuhan-strain SARS-CoV-2 spike. Germline CDR1 SGHVS, CDR2 FNYEAQ. The V gene end was trimmed by 5 bases and the J gene end by 2 bases; junction bases not matched to a gene: 5. CDR3 length: 15 residues. In regard to this clone: The antigen remains undetermined.

Produced via immunoSEQ multiplex PCR; TCRdb's table is partial and in-frame only. The sample contains 300,000 to 400,000 clones, roughly 84% of which appear only once. The chain joins TRBV7-6 to TRBJ2-1; 8 nucleotides line up with TRBD1. The input for sequencing was peripheral blood, taken in a trial of Ad26.COV2.S vaccine versus placebo. The receptor's source is a person aged 18-60 years who received the Ad26.COV2.S COVID-19 vaccine or a placebo. The CDR3 reads CASSPPTGAYNEQFF. CDR3 nucleotides: TGTGCCAGCAGCCCCCCGACAGGGGCCTACAATGAGCAGTTCTTC.